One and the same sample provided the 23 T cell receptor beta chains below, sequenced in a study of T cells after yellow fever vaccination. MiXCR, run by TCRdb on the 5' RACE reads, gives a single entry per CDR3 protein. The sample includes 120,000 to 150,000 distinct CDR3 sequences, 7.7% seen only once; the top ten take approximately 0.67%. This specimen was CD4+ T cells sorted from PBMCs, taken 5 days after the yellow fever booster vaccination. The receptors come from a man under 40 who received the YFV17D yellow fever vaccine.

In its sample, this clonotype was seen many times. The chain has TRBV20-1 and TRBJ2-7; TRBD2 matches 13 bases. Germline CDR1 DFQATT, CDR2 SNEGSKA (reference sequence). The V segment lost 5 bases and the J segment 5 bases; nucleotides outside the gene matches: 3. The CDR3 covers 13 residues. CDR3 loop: CSAEGTSGDEQYF. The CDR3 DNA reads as TGCAGTGCTGAAGGGACTAGCGGGGACGAGCAGTACTTC.

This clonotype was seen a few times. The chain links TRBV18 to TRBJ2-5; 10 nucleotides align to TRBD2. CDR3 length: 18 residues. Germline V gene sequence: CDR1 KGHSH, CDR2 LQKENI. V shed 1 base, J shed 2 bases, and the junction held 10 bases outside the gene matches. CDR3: CASSPLGAGGPEQETQYF. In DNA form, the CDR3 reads TGTGCCAGCTCACCACTCGGAGCGGGAGGGCCAGAGCAAGAGACCCAGTACTTC.

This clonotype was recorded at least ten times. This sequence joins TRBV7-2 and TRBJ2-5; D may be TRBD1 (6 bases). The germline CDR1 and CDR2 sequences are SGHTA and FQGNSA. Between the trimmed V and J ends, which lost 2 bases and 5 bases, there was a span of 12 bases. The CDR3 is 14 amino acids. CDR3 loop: CASSLSGARETQYF. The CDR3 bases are TGTGCCAGCAGCTTATCAGGGGCGCGTGAGACCCAGTACTTC.

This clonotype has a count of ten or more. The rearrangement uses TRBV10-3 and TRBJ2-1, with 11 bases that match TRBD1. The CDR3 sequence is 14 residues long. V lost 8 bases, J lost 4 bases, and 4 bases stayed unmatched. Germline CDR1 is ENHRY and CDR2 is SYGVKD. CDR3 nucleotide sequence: TGTGCCATCGGGGACAGGGGGACTTACAATGAGCAGTTCTTC. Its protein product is CAIGDRGTYNEQFF.

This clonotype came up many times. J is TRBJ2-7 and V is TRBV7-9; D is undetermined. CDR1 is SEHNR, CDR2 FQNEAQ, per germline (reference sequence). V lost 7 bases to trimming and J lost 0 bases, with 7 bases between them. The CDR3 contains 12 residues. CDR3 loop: CASTGPSYEQYF. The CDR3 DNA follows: TGTGCCAGCACTGGTCCCTCCTACGAGCAGTACTTC.

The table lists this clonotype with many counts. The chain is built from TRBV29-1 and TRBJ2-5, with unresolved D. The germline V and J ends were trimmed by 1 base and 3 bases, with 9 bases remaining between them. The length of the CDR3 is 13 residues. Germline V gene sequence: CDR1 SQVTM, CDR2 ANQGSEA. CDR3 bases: TGCAGCGTTGAAGTTAACAGAAAAGAGACCCAGTACTTC. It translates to CSVEVNRKETQYF.

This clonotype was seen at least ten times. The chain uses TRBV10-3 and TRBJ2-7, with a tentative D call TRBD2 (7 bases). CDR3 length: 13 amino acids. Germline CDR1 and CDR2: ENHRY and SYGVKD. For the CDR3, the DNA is TGTGCTACATATAGGGGGGGTTCCTACGAGCAGTACTTC. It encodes CATYRGGSYEQYF.

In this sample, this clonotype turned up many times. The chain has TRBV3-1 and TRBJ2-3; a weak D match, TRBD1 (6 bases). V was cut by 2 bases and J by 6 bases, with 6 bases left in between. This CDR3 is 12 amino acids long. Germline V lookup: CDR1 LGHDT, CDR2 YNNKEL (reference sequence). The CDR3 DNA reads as TGTGCCAGCAGCCAAAGGGGGGATACGCAGTATTTT. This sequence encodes CASSQRGDTQYF.

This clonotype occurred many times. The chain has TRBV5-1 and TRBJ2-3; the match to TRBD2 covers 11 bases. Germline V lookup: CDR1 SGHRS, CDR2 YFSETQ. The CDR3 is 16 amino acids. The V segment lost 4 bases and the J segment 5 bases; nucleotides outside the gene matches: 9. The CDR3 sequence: CASSLPTSGSGDTQYF. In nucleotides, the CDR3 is TGCGCCAGCAGCCTCCCCACTAGCGGGAGCGGAGATACGCAGTATTTT.

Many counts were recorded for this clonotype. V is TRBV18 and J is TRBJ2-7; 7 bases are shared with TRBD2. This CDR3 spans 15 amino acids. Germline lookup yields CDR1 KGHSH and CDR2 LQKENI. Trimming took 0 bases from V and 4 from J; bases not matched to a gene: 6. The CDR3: CASSPPKPSGYEQYF. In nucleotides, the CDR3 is TGTGCCAGCTCACCACCAAAACCTAGCGGATACGAGCAGTACTTC.

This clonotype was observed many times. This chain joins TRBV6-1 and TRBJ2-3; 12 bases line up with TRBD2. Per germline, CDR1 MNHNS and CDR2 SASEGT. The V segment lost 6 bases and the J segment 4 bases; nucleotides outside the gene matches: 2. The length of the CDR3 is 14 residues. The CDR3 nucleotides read TGTGCCAGCAGAAGACTAGCGGGGGCAGATACGCAGTATTTT. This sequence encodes CASRRLAGADTQYF.

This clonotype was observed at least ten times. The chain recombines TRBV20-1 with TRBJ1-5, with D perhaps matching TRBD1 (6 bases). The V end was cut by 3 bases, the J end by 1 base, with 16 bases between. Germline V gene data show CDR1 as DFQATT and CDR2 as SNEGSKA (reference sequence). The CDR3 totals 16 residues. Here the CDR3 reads CSASDAGTPSNQPQHF. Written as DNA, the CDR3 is TGCAGTGCTAGCGACGCCGGGACACCAAGCAATCAGCCCCAGCATTTT.

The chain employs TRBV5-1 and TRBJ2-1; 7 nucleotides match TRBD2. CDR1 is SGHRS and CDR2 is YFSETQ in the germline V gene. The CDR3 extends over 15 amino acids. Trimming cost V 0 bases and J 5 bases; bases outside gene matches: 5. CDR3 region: CASSLAGTKDNEQFF. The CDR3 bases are TGCGCCAGCAGCTTGGCCGGGACTAAGGACAATGAGCAGTTCTTC.

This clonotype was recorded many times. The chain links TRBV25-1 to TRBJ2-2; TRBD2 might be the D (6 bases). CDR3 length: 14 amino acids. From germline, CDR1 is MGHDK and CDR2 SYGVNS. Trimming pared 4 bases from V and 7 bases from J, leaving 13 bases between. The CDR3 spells CASSGLGAGGELFF. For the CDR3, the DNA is TGTGCCAGCAGTGGACTAGGGGCCGGCGGGGAGCTGTTTTTT.

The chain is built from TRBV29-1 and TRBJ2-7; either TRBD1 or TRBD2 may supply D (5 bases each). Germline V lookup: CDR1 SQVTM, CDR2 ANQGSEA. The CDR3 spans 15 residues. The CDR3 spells CRTLRGKLPNDEQYF. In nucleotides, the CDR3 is TGCAGAACACTTCGGGGCAAGCTCCCAAACGACGAGCAGTACTTC.

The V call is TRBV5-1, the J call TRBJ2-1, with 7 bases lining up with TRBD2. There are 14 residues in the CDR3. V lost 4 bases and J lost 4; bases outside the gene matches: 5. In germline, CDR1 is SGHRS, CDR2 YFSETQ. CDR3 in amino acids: CASSISGNYNEQFF. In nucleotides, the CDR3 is TGCGCCAGCAGCATCAGCGGGAATTACAATGAGCAGTTCTTC.

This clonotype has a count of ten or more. The CDR3 nucleotides are TGTGCCATCATATTCCAGCCATTCAAAAACATTCAGTACTTC. Protein product: CAIIFQPFKNIQYF. This sequence joins TRBV10-3 and TRBJ2-4; D uncertain. Between the trimmed V and J ends, which lost 7 bases and 3 bases, there was a span of 13 bases. The CDR3 spans 14 residues. Germline-derived CDR1 and CDR2 are ENHRY and SYGVKD.

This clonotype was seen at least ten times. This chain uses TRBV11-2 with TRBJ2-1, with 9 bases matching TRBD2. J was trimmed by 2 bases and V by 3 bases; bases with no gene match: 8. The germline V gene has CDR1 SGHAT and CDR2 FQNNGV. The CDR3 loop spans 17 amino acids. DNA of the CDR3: TGTGCCAGCAGCTTTACTAGCGGGCTTCCTACCTACAATGAGCAGTTCTTC. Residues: CASSFTSGLPTYNEQFF.

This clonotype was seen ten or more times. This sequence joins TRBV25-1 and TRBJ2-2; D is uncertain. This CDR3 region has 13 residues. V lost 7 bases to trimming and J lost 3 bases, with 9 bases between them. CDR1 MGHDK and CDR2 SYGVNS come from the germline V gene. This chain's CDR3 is CASIRPYTGELFF. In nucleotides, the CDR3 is TGTGCCAGCATCAGACCTTACACCGGGGAGCTGTTTTTT.

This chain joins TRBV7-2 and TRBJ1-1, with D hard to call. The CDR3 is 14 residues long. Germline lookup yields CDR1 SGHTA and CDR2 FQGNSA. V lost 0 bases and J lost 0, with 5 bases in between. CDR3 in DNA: TGTGCCAGCAGCTTAGCGCTATTGAACACTGAAGCTTTCTTT. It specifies CASSLALLNTEAFF.

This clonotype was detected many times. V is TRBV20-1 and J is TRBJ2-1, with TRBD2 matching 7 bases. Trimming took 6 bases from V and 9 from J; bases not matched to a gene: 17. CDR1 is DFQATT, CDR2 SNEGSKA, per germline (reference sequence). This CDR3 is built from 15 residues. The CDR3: CSAGELARQKGEQFF. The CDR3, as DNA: TGCAGTGCCGGGGAACTAGCGAGGCAAAAGGGTGAGCAGTTCTTC.

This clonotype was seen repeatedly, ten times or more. The CDR3, as DNA: TGTGCCAGCAGGCTAGCGGGATACAATGAGCAGTTCTTC. Translated: CASRLAGYNEQFF. The J gene is TRBJ2-1, the V gene TRBV6-2 or TRBV6-3; 9 bases line up with TRBD2. Germline CDR1 reads MNHEY; CDR2 reads SVGEGT. The CDR3 totals 13 residues. Germline trimming cut 6 bases from V and 4 bases from J; bases unmatched to any gene: 1.

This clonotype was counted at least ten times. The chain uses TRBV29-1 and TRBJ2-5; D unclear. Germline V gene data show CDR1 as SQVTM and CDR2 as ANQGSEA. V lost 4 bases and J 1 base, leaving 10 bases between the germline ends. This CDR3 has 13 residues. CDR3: CSVAVAPQETQYF. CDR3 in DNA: TGCAGCGTTGCTGTGGCCCCCCAAGAGACCCAGTACTTC.